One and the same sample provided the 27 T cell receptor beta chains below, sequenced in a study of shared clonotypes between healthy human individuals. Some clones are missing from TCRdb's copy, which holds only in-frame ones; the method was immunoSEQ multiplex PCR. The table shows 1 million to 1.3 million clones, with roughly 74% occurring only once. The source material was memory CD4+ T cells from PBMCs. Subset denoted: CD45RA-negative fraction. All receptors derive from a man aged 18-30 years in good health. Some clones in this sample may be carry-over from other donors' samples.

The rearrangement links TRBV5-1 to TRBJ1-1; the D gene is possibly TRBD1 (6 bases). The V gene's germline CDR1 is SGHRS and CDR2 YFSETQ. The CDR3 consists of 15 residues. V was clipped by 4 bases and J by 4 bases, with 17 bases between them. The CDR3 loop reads CASSRGVGASTEAFF. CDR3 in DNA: TGCGCCAGCAGCCGGGGCGTGGGGGCTAGCACTGAAGCTTTCTTT.

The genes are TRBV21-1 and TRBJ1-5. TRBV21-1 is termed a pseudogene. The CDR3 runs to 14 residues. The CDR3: CASTWGAYNQPQHF. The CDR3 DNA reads TGTGCCAGCACCTGGGGGGCCTACAATCAGCCCCAGCATTTT.

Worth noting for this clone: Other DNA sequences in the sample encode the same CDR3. This CDR3 is CAWSPGGEKLFF. The CDR3 DNA sequence: TGTGCCTGGAGCCCAGGCGGGGAAAAACTGTTTTTT. This chain uses TRBV30 with TRBJ1-4; no clear D gene. Trimming pared 3 bases from V and 8 bases from J, leaving 10 bases between. The germline CDR1 and CDR2 sequences are GTSNPN and SVGIG (reference sequence). The CDR3 loop spans 12 amino acids.

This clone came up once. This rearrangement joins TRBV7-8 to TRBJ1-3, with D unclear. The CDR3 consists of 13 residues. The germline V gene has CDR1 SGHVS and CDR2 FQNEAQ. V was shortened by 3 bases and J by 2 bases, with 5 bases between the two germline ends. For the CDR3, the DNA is TGTGCCAGCAGCTTGGGGACTGGAAACACCATATATTTT. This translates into CASSLGTGNTIYF.

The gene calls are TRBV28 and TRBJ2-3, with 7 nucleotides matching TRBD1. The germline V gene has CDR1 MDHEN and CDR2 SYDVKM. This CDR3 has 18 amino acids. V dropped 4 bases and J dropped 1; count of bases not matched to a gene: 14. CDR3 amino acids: CASSSPGQWAGRTDTQYF. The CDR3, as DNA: TGTGCCAGCAGTTCTCCGGGACAGTGGGCTGGGCGCACAGATACGCAGTATTTT. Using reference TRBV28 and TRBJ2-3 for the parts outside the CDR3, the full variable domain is DVKVTQSSRYLVKRTGEKVFLECVQDMDHENMFWYRQDPGLGLRLIYFSYDVKMKEKGDIPEGYSVSREKKERFSLILESASTNQTSMYLCASSSPGQWAGRTDTQYFGPGTRLTVL.

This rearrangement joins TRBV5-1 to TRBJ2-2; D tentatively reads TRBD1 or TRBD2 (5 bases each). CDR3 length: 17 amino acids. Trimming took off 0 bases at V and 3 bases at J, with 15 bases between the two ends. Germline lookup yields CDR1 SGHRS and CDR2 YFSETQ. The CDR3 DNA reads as TGCGCCAGCAGCTTGGGAGGGGAGATGTTATACACCGGGGAGCTGTTTTTT. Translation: CASSLGGEMLYTGELFF.

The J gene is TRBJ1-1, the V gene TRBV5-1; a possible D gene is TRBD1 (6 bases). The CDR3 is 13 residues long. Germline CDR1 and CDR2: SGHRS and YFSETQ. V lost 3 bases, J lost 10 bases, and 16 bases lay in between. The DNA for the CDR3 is TGCGCCAGCAGCTGGGGGGCGGAAGGGATAGCTTTCTTT. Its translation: CASSWGAEGIAFF.

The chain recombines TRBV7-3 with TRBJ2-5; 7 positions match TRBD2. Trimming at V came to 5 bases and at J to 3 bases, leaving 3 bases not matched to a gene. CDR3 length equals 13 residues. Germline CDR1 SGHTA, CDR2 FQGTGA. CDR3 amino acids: CASSRGVKETQYF. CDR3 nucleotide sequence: TGTGCCAGCAGCCGGGGGGTGAAAGAGACCCAGTACTTC.

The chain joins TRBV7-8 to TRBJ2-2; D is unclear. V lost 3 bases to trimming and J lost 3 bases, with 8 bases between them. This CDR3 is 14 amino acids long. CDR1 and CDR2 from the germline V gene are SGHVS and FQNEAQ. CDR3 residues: CASSFAPHTGELFF. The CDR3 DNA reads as TGTGCCAGCAGCTTTGCCCCCCACACCGGGGAGCTGTTTTTT.

This CDR3 reads CASSLAPSGGRGRTGELFF. The CDR3, as DNA: TGTGCCAGCAGCTTAGCCCCGTCAGGCGGGCGAGGGCGCACCGGGGAGCTGTTTTTT. V is TRBV7-2 and J is TRBJ2-2, with D possibly matching TRBD2 (5 bases). This CDR3 has 19 residues. CDR1 is SGHTA, CDR2 FQGNSA, per germline. Trimming removed 0 bases at V and 4 bases at J, with 21 bases between. Complete variable domain (other parts from reference TRBV7-2 and TRBJ2-2): GAGVSQSPSNKVTEKGKDVELRCDPISGHTALYWYRQSLGQGLEFLIYFQGNSAPDKSGLPSDRFSAERTGGSVSTLTIQRTQQEDSAVYLCASSLAPSGGRGRTGELFFGEGSRLTVL.

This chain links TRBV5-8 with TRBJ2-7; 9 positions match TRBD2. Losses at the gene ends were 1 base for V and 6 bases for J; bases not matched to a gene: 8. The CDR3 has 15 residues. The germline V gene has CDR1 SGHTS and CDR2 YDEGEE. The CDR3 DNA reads TGTGCCAGCAGCTTGTACGCGGGAGGGCCTGGCGAGCAGTACTTC. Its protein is CASSLYAGGPGEQYF.

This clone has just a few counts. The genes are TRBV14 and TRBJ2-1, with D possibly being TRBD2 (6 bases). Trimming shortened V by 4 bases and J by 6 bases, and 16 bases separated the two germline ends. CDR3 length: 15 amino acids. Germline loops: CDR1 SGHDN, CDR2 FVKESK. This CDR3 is CASSPQFLGGNEQFF. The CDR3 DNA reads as TGTGCCAGCAGCCCCCAATTCCTCGGGGGCAATGAGCAGTTCTTC.

The CDR3 nucleotides read TGTGCCAGCAGTAAGGACTTAACGGCCCGCGAGCAGTACTTC. It codes for CASSKDLTAREQYF. V and J are TRBV5-4 and TRBJ2-7; D is possibly TRBD2 (5 bases). Germline lookup yields CDR1 SGHNT and CDR2 YYREEE (reference sequence). This CDR3 is 14 amino acids long. Trimming took 5 bases from V and 6 from J, leaving 18 bases between them.

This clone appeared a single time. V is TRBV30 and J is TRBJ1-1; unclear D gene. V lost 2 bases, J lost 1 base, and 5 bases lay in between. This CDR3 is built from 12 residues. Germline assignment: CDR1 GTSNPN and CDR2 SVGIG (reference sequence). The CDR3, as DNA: TGTGCCTGGAGTATGGAGAACACTGAAGCTTTCTTT. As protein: CAWSMENTEAFF.

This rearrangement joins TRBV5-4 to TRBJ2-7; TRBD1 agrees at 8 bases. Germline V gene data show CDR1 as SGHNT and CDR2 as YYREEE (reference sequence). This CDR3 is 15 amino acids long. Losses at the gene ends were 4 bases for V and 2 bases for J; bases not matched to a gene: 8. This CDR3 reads CASSIRTGPTYEQYF. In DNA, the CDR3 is TGTGCCAGCAGCATACGGACAGGGCCTACCTACGAGCAGTACTTC.

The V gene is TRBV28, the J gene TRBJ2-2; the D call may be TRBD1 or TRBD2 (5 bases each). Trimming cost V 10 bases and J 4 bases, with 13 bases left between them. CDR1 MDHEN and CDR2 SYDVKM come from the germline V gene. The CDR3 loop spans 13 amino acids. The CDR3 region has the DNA TGTGCCATTCCGGGACCGGTCACCGGGGAGCTGTTTTTT. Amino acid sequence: CAIPGPVTGELFF.

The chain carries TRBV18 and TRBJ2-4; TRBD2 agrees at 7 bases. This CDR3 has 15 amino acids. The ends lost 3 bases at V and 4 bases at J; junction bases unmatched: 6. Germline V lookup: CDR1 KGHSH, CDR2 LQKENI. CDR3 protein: CASSPIASGKNIQYF. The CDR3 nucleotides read TGTGCCAGCTCACCCATAGCTAGCGGAAAAAACATTCAGTACTTC.

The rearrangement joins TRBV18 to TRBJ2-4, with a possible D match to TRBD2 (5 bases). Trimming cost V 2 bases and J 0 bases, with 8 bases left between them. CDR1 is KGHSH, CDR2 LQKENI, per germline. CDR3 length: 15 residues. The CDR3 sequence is CASSPEGVAKNIQYF. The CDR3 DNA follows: TGTGCCAGCTCACCAGAGGGAGTAGCCAAAAACATTCAGTACTTC. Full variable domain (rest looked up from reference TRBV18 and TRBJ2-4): NAGVMQNPRHLVRRRGQEARLRCSPMKGHSHVYWYRQLPEEGLKFMVYLQKENIIDESGMPKERFSAEFPKEGPSILRIQQVVRGDSAAYFCASSPEGVAKNIQYFGAGTRLSVL.

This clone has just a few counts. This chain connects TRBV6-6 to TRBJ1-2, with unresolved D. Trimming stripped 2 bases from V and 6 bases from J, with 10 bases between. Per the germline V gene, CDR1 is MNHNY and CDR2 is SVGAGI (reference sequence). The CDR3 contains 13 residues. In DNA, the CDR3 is TGTGCCAGCAGTTACCAGGATGGGGATGGCTACACCTTC. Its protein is CASSYQDGDGYTF.

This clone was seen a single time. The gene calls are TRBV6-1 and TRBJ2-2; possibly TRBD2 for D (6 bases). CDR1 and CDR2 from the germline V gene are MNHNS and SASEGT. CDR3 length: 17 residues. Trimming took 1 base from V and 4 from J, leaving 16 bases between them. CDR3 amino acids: CASSEEPGGWVTGELFF. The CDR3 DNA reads TGTGCCAGCAGTGAAGAGCCCGGGGGATGGGTCACCGGGGAGCTGTTTTTT.

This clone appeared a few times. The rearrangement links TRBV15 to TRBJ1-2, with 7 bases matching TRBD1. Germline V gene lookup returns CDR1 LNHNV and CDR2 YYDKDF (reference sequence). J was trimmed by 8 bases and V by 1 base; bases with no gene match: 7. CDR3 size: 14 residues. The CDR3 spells CATSRVDRVRGYTF. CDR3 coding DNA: TGTGCCACCAGCAGAGTCGACAGGGTACGGGGCTACACCTTC.

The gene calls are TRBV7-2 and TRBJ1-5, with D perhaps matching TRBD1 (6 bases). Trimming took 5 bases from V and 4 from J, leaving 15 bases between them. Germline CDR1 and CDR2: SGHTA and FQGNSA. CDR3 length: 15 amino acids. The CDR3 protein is CASSPPGGQNQPQHF. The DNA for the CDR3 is TGTGCCAGCAGCCCACCCGGGGGCCAAAATCAGCCCCAGCATTTT.

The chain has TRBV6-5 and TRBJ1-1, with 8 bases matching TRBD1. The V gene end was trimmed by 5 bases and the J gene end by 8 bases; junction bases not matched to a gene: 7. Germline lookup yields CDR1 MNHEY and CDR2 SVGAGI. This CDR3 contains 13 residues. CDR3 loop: CASSPRTGREAFF. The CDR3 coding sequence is TGTGCCAGCAGTCCCCGGACAGGGCGGGAAGCTTTCTTT.

The CDR3 loop reads CASSLNAGLDYEQYF. DNA for the CDR3: TGTGCCAGCAGCTTGAATGCAGGGCTCGACTACGAGCAGTACTTC. The chain joins TRBV5-4 to TRBJ2-7, with D possibly being TRBD1 (5 bases). The germline V gene has CDR1 SGHNT and CDR2 YYREEE (reference sequence). The ends were cut back, 1 base at V and 3 bases at J, with 14 bases in the middle. The CDR3 sequence is 15 residues long.

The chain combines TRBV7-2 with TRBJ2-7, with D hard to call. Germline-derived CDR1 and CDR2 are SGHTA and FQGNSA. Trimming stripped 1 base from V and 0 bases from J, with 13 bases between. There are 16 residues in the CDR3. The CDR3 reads CASSLVGFRVSYEQYF. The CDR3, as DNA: TGTGCCAGCAGCTTAGTTGGGTTCCGGGTCTCCTACGAGCAGTACTTC. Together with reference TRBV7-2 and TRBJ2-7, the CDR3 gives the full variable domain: GAGVSQSPSNKVTEKGKDVELRCDPISGHTALYWYRQSLGQGLEFLIYFQGNSAPDKSGLPSDRFSAERTGGSVSTLTIQRTQQEDSAVYLCASSLVGFRVSYEQYFGPGTRLTVT.

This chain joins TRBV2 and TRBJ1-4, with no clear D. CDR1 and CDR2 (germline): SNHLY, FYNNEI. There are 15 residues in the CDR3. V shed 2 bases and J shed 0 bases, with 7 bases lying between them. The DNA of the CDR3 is TGTGCCAGCAGTGAATTCGGTGCAACTAATGAAAAACTGTTTTTT. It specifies CASSEFGATNEKLFF.

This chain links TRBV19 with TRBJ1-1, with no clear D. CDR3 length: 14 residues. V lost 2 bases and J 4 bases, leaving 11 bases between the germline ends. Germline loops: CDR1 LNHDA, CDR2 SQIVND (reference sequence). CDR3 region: CASSIFSRGTEAFF. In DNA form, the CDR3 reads TGTGCCAGTAGTATATTCAGTCGGGGCACTGAAGCTTTCTTT.